This record concerns one TCR beta chain sequence. The sample is drawn from a study of T cell changes during pregnancy in multiple sclerosis. The table came from immunoSEQ multiplex PCR; TCRdb's copy has only in-frame clones and leaves some out. Of some 46,000 clones in the sample, about 92% are singletons; the top ten hold around 2.1%. The sequence was collected from a female donor with multiple sclerosis, enrolled in a pregnancy study. This specimen was peripheral blood, taken in the third trimester of pregnancy.

The DNA of the CDR3 is TGTGCCAGCACCCCCTTGTTAGCGGGAGGGCCCCACAATGAGCAGTTCTTC. This encodes CASTPLLAGGPHNEQFF. The rearrangement uses TRBV28 and TRBJ2-1; the match to TRBD2 covers 11 bases. The CDR3 sequence is 17 residues long. J gave up 5 bases and V 7 bases, and 13 bases lay outside the gene matches. Germline V gene sequence: CDR1 MDHEN, CDR2 SYDVKM.